Below, 25 T cell receptor beta chains from the same sample are listed, as sequenced in a study of T cell responses to AZD1222 COVID-19 vaccine. TCRdb's table, derived via immunoSEQ multiplex PCR, lists solely in-frame clones and lacks some. The sample holds around 110,000 clones; 85% to 90% are singletons and the top ten take about 3%. This material consisted of peripheral blood, taken on day 0 of AZD1222 vaccination. The origin of the receptors is an adult in good health.

This clone has more than one count but fewer than ten. The rearrangement links TRBV5-4 to TRBJ1-4, with TRBD1 identical over 8 bases. There are 16 residues in the CDR3. CDR1 SGHNT and CDR2 YYREEE come from the germline V gene (reference sequence). J gave up 8 bases and V 4 bases, and 13 bases lay outside the gene matches. The CDR3: CASSQSGGTGREKLFF. The CDR3 coding sequence is TGTGCCAGCAGCCAAAGCGGAGGGACAGGCCGAGAAAAACTGTTTTTT.

This chain joins TRBV7-2 and TRBJ2-7, with 8 positions matching TRBD1. V trimming: 4 bases; J trimming: 4 bases; junction bases outside the gene matches: 9. The CDR3 is 15 amino acids. Germline V gene data show CDR1 as SGHTA and CDR2 as FQGNSA. The DNA of the CDR3 is TGTGCCAGCAGCTCCGGACAGGGAGGAAAGTACGAGCAGTACTTC. It specifies CASSSGQGGKYEQYF.

V gene TRBV5-1 combines with J gene TRBJ1-2; D gene unclear. Germline loops: CDR1 SGHRS, CDR2 YFSETQ. V lost 0 bases and J lost 2, with 8 bases in between. The CDR3 has 14 residues. Here the CDR3 DNA reads TGCGCCAGCAGCTTGGAAGTCGGAAACTATGGCTACACCTTC. Its protein product is CASSLEVGNYGYTF.

The chain joins TRBV28 to TRBJ1-5; D call uncertain. Germline V CDR1 and CDR2: MDHEN, SYDVKM. The CDR3 has 16 residues. Trimming took off 1 base at V and 2 bases at J, with 12 bases between the two ends. The DNA of the CDR3 is TGTGCCAGCAGTTTATCCAGGACCGAAGGCAATCAGCCCCAGCATTTT. It is translated as CASSLSRTEGNQPQHF.

The CDR3 DNA reads TGTGCCAGCAGCGTAGGTGGAAACACCATATATTTT. Protein product: CASSVGGNTIYF. The V call is TRBV9, the J call TRBJ1-3, with D unclear. Between the trimmed V and J ends, which lost 0 bases and 3 bases, there was a span of 1 base. The germline V gene has CDR1 SGDLS and CDR2 YYNGEE. The CDR3 runs to 12 residues.

A note on this clone: This CDR3 is also generated by other DNA sequences in the sample. The chain carries TRBV14 and TRBJ1-1; D unresolved. Germline lookup yields CDR1 SGHDN and CDR2 FVKESK. The V and J ends lost 8 bases and 0 bases respectively, with 10 bases between them. The CDR3 is 13 amino acids. As DNA, the CDR3 is TGTGCCAGCTCCCTTGACCTGAACACTGAAGCTTTCTTT. Residues: CASSLDLNTEAFF.

This sequence joins TRBV10-3 and TRBJ2-7; TRBD1 is a possible D gene (6 bases). Per the germline V gene, CDR1 is ENHRY and CDR2 is SYGVKD. The CDR3 loop spans 11 amino acids. V was pared by 5 bases and J by 7 bases, with 9 bases between. CDR3 amino acids: CAISQGTEQYF. DNA for the CDR3: TGTGCCATCAGTCAAGGGACAGAGCAGTACTTC.

The genes are TRBV7-2 and TRBJ2-5; TRBD2 matches 9 bases. This CDR3 is built from 15 residues. V lost 5 bases, J lost 5 bases, and 9 bases stayed unmatched. Germline values: CDR1 SGHTA, CDR2 FQGNSA. The CDR3 nucleotides are TGTGCCAGCAGCCTAATTCTAGCGGGGCACGAGACCCAGTACTTC. Its translation is CASSLILAGHETQYF.

The rearrangement links TRBV11-2 to TRBJ1-5; no clear D gene. There are 15 residues in the CDR3. CDR1 and CDR2 (germline): SGHAT, FQNNGV. V lost 4 bases, J lost 9 bases, and 19 bases lay in between. The CDR3: CASSSGWYFFSPQHF. The CDR3 DNA reads TGTGCCAGCAGCTCAGGTTGGTATTTTTTCTCGCCCCAGCATTTT.

This chain joins TRBV4-2 and TRBJ1-2, with D uncertain. The length of the CDR3 is 10 residues. The germline V gene has CDR1 LGHNA and CDR2 YNFKEQ. Trimming removed 2 bases at V and 14 bases at J, with 9 bases between. CDR3 sequence (DNA): TGTGCCAGCAGCCAATCCGGCCTAACCTTC. This codes for CASSQSGLTF.

The rearrangement uses TRBV3-1 (or the pseudogene TRBV3-2) and TRBJ2-7, with 7 bases fitting TRBD1. The V and J ends lost 4 bases and 2 bases, in that order; junction bases with no gene match: 8. The germline V gene has CDR1 LGHDT and CDR2 YNNKEL (reference sequence). The CDR3 has 15 amino acids. The CDR3 is CASSPQTGTTYEQYF. Written as DNA, the CDR3 is TGTGCCAGCAGCCCCCAGACAGGGACCACCTACGAGCAGTACTTC.

This chain uses TRBV19 with TRBJ2-7, with a weak D call TRBD1 (7 bases). Germline lookup yields CDR1 LNHDA and CDR2 SQIVND (reference sequence). The ends were cut back, 6 bases at V and 7 bases at J, with 16 bases in the middle. This CDR3 comprises 13 residues. The CDR3 sequence: CASRSEGAREQYF. In nucleotides, the CDR3 is TGTGCCAGTAGGTCGGAGGGGGCCAGGGAGCAGTACTTC.

The chain links TRBV7-9 to TRBJ2-5, with 11 bases matching TRBD2. The CDR3 runs 19 residues. J lost 5 bases, V lost 5 bases, and 19 bases had no gene match. CDR1 and CDR2 (germline): SEHNR, FQNEAQ (reference sequence). The CDR3 loop is CASSKAASGGPQWVETQYF. In DNA, the CDR3 is TGTGCCAGCAGCAAGGCGGCTAGCGGGGGGCCCCAGTGGGTGGAGACCCAGTACTTC.

J is TRBJ1-2 and V is TRBV20-1; no definite D call. The V gene's germline CDR1 is DFQATT and CDR2 SNEGSKA (reference sequence). CDR3 length equals 11 residues. Deletions cut 3 bases from V and 7 bases from J, with 9 bases between. This CDR3 is CSASWESGYTF. Here the CDR3 DNA reads TGCAGTGCTAGTTGGGAGTCTGGCTACACCTTC.

The chain links TRBV5-1 to TRBJ2-5, with TRBD2 matching 7 bases. Germline CDR1 is SGHRS and CDR2 is YFSETQ. Losses at the gene ends were 1 base for V and 2 bases for J; bases not matched to a gene: 11. This CDR3 is built from 17 residues. The CDR3 sequence is CASSLRPPGGGQETQYF. The CDR3 region has the DNA TGCGCCAGCAGCTTGAGGCCGCCGGGAGGAGGGCAAGAGACCCAGTACTTC.

The chain is built from TRBV7-9 and TRBJ2-1; 13 nucleotides align to TRBD2. With V trimmed by 5 bases and J by 8 bases, 12 bases remained unmatched. Per the germline V gene, CDR1 is SEHNR and CDR2 is FQNEAQ (reference sequence). This CDR3 is 17 amino acids long. The CDR3 spells CASSPTRLAGGQDEQFF. DNA of the CDR3: TGTGCCAGCAGCCCCACCAGACTAGCGGGGGGCCAGGATGAGCAGTTCTTC.

The count of this clone is one. The V gene is TRBV11-2, the J gene TRBJ1-2, with 7 nucleotides matching TRBD1. The CDR3 sequence is 17 residues long. In germline, CDR1 is SGHAT, CDR2 FQNNGV. J was trimmed by 0 bases and V by 7 bases; bases with no gene match: 14. The CDR3 is CASNHPDRTLTNYGYTF. DNA of the CDR3: TGTGCCAGCAACCACCCGGACAGGACTCTGACTAACTATGGCTACACCTTC. Full variable domain (remainder filled in from reference TRBV11-2 and TRBJ1-2): EAGVAQSPRYKIIEKRQSVAFWCNPISGHATLYWYQQILGQGPKLLIQFQNNGVVDDSQLPKDRFSAERLKGVDSTLKIQPAKLEDSAVYLCASNHPDRTLTNYGYTFGSGTRLTVV.

The chain recombines TRBV27 with TRBJ1-4, with D uncertain. V gave up 5 bases and J gave up 5 bases, with 18 bases separating them. Germline loops: CDR1 MNHEY, CDR2 SMNVEV (reference sequence). CDR3 length: 16 residues. The CDR3 DNA reads as TGTGCCAGCAGTCGCAACCTCCGGGCCAGAAATGAAAAACTGTTTTTT. It yields the protein CASSRNLRARNEKLFF.

The DNA of the CDR3 is TGTGCCAGCAGGGATGGGACCAAAGGGGTTTCCGGGGAGCTGTTTTTT. Translated: CASRDGTKGVSGELFF. The rearrangement joins TRBV28 to TRBJ2-2, with D perhaps TRBD1 or TRBD2 (5 bases each). Germline values: CDR1 MDHEN, CDR2 SYDVKM. This CDR3 region has 16 residues. V was trimmed by 6 bases and J by 6 bases, leaving 20 bases between them.

The chain has TRBV9 and TRBJ1-6; no clear D gene. Per the germline V gene, CDR1 is SGDLS and CDR2 is YYNGEE. The CDR3 is 18 residues long. Deletions cut 4 bases from V and 0 bases from J, with 17 bases between. The CDR3 sequence: CASSPHGGSPSYNSPLHF. DNA of the CDR3: TGTGCCAGCAGCCCCCACGGTGGGTCCCCCTCCTATAATTCACCCCTCCACTTT.

V and J are TRBV19 and TRBJ2-3; D perhaps matches TRBD1 (6 bases). With 9 bases removed from V and 4 bases from J, the gap between germline ends came to 14 bases. This CDR3 spans 13 amino acids. Germline-derived CDR1 and CDR2 are LNHDA and SQIVND (reference sequence). CDR3 nucleotide sequence: TGTGCCAGCAGGGACAACGTGGCAGATACGCAGTATTTT. The encoded protein is CASRDNVADTQYF. Filled out from reference TRBV19 and TRBJ2-3, the complete variable domain reads DGGITQSPKYLFRKEGQNVTLSCEQNLNHDAMYWYRQDPGQGLRLIYYSQIVNDFQKGDIAEGYSVSREKKESFPLTVTSAQKNPTAFYLCASRDNVADTQYFGPGTRLTVL.

Here the CDR3 reads CASSPGREQYF. The CDR3 DNA follows: TGTGCCAGCAGTCCGGGGCGCGAGCAGTACTTC. The rearrangement links TRBV9 to TRBJ2-7; D assignment may be TRBD1 or TRBD2 (5 bases each). The CDR3 spans 11 residues. The ends were cut back, 5 bases at V and 6 bases at J, with 9 bases in the middle. CDR1 and CDR2 from the germline V gene are SGDLS and YYNGEE. Looking up the rest from reference TRBV9 and TRBJ2-7 gives the full variable domain: DSGVTQTPKHLITATGQRVTLRCSPRSGDLSVYWYQQSLDQGLQFLIQYYNGEERAKGNILERFSAQQFPDLHSELNLSSLELGDSALYFCASSPGREQYFGPGTRLTVT.

This clone occurred once. This chain uses TRBV10-3 with TRBJ1-2, with a possible D match to TRBD1 (6 bases). Trimming left V 2 bases short and J 13 bases short, with 14 bases between. Germline V gives CDR1 ENHRY, CDR2 SYGVKD. The CDR3 is 12 residues long. This CDR3 reads CAISEAAQGCTF. The DNA for the CDR3 is TGTGCCATCAGTGAGGCGGCACAGGGTTGCACCTTC.

V is TRBV11-3 and J is TRBJ2-4; 8 nucleotides match TRBD1. The V gene end was trimmed by 5 bases and the J gene end by 4 bases; junction bases not matched to a gene: 4. Germline CDR1 and CDR2: SGHNT and YENEEA. The CDR3 sequence is 14 residues long. The CDR3 nucleotides are TGTGCCAGCAGCCAGGGGGCAGAGAAAAACATTCAGTACTTC. Translating it yields CASSQGAEKNIQYF. The full variable domain, its missing parts supplied by reference TRBV11-3 and TRBJ2-4, is EAGVVQSPRYKIIEKKQPVAFWCNPISGHNTLYWYLQNLGQGPELLIRYENEEAVDDSQLPKDRFSAERLKGVDSTLKIQPAELGDSAVYLCASSQGAEKNIQYFGAGTRLSVL.

V and J are TRBV19 and TRBJ2-1; D gene ambiguous. The CDR3 totals 13 residues. CDR1 is LNHDA, CDR2 SQIVND, per germline (reference sequence). Trimming stripped 5 bases from V and 4 bases from J, with 9 bases between. In nucleotides, the CDR3 is TGTGCCAGTAGTTCAGGCAGTTACAATGAGCAGTTCTTC. This sequence encodes CASSSGSYNEQFF.